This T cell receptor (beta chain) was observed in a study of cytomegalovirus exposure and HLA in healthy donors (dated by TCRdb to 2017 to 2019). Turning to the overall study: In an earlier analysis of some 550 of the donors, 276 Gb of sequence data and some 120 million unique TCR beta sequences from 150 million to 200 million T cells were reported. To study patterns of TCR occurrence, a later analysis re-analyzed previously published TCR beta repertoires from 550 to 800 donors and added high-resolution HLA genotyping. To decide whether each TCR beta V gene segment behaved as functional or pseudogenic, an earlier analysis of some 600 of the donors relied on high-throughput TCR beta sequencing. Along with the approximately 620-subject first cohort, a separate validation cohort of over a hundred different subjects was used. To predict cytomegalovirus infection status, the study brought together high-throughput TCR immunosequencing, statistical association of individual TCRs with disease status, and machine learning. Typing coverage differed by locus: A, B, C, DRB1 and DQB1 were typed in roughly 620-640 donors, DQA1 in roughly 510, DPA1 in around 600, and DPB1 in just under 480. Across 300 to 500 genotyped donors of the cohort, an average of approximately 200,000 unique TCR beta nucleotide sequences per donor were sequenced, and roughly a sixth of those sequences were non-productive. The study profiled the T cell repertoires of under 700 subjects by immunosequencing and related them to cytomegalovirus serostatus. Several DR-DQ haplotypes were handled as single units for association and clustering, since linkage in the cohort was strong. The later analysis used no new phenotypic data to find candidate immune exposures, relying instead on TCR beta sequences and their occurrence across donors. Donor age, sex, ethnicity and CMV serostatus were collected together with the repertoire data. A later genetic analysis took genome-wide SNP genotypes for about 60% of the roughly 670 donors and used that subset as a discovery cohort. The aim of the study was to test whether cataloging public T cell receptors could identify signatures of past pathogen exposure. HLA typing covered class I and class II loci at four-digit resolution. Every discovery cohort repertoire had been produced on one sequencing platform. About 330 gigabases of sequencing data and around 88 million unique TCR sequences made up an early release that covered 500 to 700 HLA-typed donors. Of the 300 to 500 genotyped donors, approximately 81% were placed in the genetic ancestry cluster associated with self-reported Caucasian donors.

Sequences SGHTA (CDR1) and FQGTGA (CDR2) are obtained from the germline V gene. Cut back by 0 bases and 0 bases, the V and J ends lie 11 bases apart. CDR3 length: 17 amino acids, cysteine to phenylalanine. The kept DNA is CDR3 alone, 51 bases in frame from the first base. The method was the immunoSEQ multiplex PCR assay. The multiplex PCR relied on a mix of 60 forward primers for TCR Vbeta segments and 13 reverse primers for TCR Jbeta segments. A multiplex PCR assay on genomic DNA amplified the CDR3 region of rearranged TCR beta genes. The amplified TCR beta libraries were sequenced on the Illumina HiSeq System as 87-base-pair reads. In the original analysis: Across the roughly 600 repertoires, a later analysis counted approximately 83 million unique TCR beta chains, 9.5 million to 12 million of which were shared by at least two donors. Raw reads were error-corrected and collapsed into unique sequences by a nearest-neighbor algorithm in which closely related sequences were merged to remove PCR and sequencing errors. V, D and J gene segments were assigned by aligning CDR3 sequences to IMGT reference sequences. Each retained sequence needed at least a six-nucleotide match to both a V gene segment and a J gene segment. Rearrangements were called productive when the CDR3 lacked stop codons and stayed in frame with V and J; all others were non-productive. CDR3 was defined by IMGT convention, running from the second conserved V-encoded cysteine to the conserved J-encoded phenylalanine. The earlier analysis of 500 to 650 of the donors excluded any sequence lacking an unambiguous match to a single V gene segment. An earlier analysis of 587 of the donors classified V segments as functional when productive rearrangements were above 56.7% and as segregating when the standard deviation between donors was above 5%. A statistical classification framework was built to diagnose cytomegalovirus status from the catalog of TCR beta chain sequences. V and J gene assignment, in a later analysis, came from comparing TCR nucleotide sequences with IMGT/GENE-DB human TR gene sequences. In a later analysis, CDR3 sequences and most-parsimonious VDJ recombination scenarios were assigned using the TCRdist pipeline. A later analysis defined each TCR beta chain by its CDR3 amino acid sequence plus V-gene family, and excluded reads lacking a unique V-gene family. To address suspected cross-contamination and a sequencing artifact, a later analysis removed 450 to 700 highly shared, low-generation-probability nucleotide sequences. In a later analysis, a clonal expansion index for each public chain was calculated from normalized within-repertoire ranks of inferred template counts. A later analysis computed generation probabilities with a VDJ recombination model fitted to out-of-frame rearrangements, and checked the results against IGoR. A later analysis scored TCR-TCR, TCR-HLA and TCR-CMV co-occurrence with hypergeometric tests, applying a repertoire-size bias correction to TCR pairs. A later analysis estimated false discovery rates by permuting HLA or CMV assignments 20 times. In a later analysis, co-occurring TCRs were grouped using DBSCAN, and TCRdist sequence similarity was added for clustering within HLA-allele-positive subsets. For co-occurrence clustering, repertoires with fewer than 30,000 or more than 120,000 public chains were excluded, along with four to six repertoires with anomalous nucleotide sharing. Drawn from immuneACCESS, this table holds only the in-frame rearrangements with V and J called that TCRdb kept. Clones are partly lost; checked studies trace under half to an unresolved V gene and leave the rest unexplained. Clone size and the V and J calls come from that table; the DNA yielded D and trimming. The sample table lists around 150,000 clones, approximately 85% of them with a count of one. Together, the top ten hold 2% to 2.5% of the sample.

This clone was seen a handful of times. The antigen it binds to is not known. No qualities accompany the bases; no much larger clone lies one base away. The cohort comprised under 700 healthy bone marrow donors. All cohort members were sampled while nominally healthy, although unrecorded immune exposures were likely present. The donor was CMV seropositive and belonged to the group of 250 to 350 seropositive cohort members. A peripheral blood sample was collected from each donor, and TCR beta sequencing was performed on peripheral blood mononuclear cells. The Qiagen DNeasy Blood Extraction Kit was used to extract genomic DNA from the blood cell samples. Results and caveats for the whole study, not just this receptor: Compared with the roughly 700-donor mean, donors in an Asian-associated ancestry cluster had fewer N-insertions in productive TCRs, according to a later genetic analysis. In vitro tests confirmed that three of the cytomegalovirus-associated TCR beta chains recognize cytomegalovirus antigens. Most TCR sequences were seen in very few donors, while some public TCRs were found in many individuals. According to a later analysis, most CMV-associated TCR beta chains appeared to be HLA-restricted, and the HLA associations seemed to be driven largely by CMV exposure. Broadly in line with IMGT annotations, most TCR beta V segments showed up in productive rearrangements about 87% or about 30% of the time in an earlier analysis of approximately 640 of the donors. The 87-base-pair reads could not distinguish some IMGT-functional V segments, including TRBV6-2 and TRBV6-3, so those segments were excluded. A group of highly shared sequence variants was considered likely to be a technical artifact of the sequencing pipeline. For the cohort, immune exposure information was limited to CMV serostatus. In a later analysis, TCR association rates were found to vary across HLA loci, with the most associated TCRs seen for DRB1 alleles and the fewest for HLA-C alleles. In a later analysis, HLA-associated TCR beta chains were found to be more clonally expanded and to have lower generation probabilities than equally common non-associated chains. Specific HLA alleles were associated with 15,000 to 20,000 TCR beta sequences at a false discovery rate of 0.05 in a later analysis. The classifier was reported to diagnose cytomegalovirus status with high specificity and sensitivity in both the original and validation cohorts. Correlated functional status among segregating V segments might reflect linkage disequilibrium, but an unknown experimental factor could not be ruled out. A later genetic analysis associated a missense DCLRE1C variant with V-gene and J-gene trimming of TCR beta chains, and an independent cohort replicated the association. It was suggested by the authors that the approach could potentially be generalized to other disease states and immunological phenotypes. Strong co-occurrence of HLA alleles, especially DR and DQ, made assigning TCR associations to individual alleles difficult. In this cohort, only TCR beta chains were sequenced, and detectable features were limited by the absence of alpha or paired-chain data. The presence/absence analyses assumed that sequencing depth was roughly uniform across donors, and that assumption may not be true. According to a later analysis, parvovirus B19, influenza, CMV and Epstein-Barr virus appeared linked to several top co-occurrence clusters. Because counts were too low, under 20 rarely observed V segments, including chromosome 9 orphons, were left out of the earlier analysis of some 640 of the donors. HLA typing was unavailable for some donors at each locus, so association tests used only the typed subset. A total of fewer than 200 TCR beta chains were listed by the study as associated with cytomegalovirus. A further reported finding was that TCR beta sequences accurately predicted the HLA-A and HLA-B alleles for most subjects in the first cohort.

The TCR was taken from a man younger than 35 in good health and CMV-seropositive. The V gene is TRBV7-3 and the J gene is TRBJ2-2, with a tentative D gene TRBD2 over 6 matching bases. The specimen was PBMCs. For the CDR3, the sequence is CASSLTGLGSNTGELFF. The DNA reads TGTGCCAGCAGCTTAACGGGACTTGGTTCGAACACCGGGGAGCTGTTTTTT.